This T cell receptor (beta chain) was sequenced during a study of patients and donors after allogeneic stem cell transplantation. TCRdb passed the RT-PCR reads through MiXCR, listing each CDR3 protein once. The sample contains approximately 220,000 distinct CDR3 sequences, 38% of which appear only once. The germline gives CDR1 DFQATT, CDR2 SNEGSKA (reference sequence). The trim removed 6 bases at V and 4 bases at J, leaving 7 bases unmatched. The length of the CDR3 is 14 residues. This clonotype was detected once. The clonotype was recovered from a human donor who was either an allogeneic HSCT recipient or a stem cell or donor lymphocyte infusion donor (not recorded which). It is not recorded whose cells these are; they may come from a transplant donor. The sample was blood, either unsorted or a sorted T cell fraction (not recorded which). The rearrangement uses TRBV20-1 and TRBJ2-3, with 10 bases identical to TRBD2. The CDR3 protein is CSARPSGGPDTQYF. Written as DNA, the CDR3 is TGCAGTGCGCGTCCTAGCGGGGGCCCAGATACGCAGTATTTT.